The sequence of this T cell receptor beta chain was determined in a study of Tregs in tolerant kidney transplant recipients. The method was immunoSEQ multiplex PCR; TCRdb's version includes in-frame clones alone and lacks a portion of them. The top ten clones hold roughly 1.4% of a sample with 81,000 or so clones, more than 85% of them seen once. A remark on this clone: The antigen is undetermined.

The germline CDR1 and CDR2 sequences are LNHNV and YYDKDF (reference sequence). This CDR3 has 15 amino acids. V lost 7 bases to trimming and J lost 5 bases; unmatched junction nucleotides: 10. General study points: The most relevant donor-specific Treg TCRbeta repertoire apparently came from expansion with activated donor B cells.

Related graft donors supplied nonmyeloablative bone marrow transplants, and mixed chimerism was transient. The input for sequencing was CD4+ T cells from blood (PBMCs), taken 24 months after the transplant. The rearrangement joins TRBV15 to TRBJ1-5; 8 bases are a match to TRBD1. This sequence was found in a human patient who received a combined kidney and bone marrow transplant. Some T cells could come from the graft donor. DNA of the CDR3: TGTGCCACCACCATCGACAGGGGATTGGATCAGCCCCAGCATTTT. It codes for CATTIDRGLDQPQHF.